This TCR beta chain stems from a study of hypomethylating agent response in myelodysplastic syndrome. V was trimmed by 2 bases and J by 7 bases, leaving 24 bases between them. CDR1 and CDR2 from the germline V gene are GTSNPN and SVGIG (reference sequence). CDR3 length equals 16 residues. Comments on this clone: Its cognate antigen is unknown.

Study-wide points: The cohort was small, with only 11 to 12 patients analyzed.

This table comes from immunoSEQ multiplex PCR, and its TCRdb copy is limited to in-frame clones, with some not included. The repertoire consists of around 5,500 clones, with roughly 87% occurring once and the leading ten covering just under 15%. The input for sequencing was bone marrow, taken before or after starting hypomethylating agent treatment for myelodysplastic syndrome (not recorded which). The receptor comes from a human donor with myelodysplastic syndrome. V is TRBV30 and J is TRBJ2-7; maybe TRBD2 (6 bases). Here the CDR3 reads CAWSRRADGGYLEQYF. In DNA form, the CDR3 reads TGTGCCTGGAGTAGAAGGGCGGACGGGGGTTACCTTGAGCAGTACTTC.